These 5 T cell receptor beta chains originate from one sample sequenced in a study of T cell responses to AZD1222 COVID-19 vaccine. TCRdb keeps only in-frame clones here, not all; method: immunoSEQ multiplex PCR. The sample holds approximately 190,000 clones, approximately 90% seen once. The material was peripheral blood, obtained on day 0 of AZD1222 vaccination. The source of these receptors is an adult in good health.

The chain uses TRBV12-3 or TRBV12-4 and TRBJ1-1; D is possibly TRBD1 (5 bases). V lost 2 bases and J 8 bases, leaving 9 bases between the germline ends. The CDR3 is made up of 12 amino acids. CDR3 residues: CASSLRGPEAFF. CDR3 coding DNA: TGTGCCAGCAGTTTAAGGGGCCCCGAAGCTTTCTTT.

The chain couples TRBV27 to TRBJ1-2; 8 nucleotides align to TRBD1. Germline CDR1 MNHEY, CDR2 SMNVEV (reference sequence). The V segment lost 0 bases and the J segment 9 bases; nucleotides outside the gene matches: 6. The CDR3 sequence is 14 residues long. CDR3 bases: TGTGCCAGCAGTTTATCGGGGACAGGTATCAGCTACACCTTC. Its translation is CASSLSGTGISYTF.

The CDR3 protein is CASSLGPGNYGYTF. The CDR3 coding sequence is TGTGCCAGCAGCTTAGGTCCAGGGAACTATGGCTACACCTTC. The rearrangement joins TRBV7-9 to TRBJ1-2; TRBD1 might be the D (5 bases). Deletions cut 1 base from V and 2 bases from J, with 8 bases between. There are 14 residues in the CDR3. CDR1 is SEHNR, CDR2 FQNEAQ, per germline (reference sequence).

The chain carries TRBV11-3 and TRBJ2-2, with D maybe TRBD1 (6 bases). Per the germline V gene, CDR1 is SGHNT and CDR2 is YENEEA. The V end was cut by 2 bases, the J end by 4 bases, with 11 bases between. The CDR3 extends over 15 amino acids. The CDR3 DNA follows: TGTGCCAGCAGCTTATCTACAGGGCCCACCGGGGAGCTGTTTTTT. It specifies CASSLSTGPTGELFF. The full variable domain, rest sourced from reference TRBV11-3 and TRBJ2-2, is EAGVVQSPRYKIIEKKQPVAFWCNPISGHNTLYWYLQNLGQGPELLIRYENEEAVDDSQLPKDRFSAERLKGVDSTLKIQPAELGDSAVYLCASSLSTGPTGELFFGEGSRLTVL.

The rearrangement links TRBV6-2 or TRBV6-3 to TRBJ1-2; D is perhaps TRBD1 (6 bases). The CDR3 sequence is 13 residues long. Trimming took 4 bases from V and 6 from J, leaving 12 bases between them. Germline CDR1 reads MNHEY; CDR2 reads SVGEGT. For the CDR3, the DNA is TGTGCCAGCAGTTGGCAGGGGTTTAATGGCTACACCTTC. It is translated as CASSWQGFNGYTF.